The 16 T cell receptor beta chains below all came from one sample that was sequenced in a study of cytomegalovirus exposure and HLA in healthy donors. PCR was performed using 60 Vbeta and 13 Jbeta primers. TCRdb keeps only in-frame clones here, not all; method: immunoSEQ multiplex PCR. This sample yields 200,000 or so clones, of which approximately 78% are seen a single time; 2.7% belongs to the top ten. Specimen: PBMCs. All receptors come from a woman between 35 and 50 years old in good health and CMV-seronegative.

The chain is built from TRBV25-1 and TRBJ1-1, with 8 bases aligning to TRBD1. V shed 1 base, J shed 6 bases, and the junction held 10 bases outside the gene matches. The length of the CDR3 is 16 residues. Looked up from germline, CDR1 is MGHDK and CDR2 is SYGVNS. The CDR3 loop is CASSESNRGKSPEAFF. The CDR3 nucleotides are TGTGCCAGCAGTGAATCCAACAGGGGGAAGAGCCCTGAAGCTTTCTTT.

V and J are TRBV5-1 and TRBJ2-7; D is ambiguous. The V gene's germline CDR1 is SGHRS and CDR2 YFSETQ. The CDR3 loop spans 14 amino acids. V lost 0 bases and J 0 bases, leaving 7 bases between the germline ends. The CDR3 DNA reads TGCGCCAGCAGCTTGGATCCTTTCTCCTACGAGCAGTACTTC. It is translated as CASSLDPFSYEQYF.

This clone was observed a handful of times. DNA of the CDR3: TGCGCCAGCAGCTTGTTTGTGGGAGACAATGAGCAGTTCTTC. It encodes CASSLFVGDNEQFF. The chain couples TRBV5-1 to TRBJ2-1; tentatively, D is TRBD2 (5 bases). This CDR3 region has 14 residues. Germline V CDR1 and CDR2: SGHRS, YFSETQ. Trimming pared 1 base from V and 5 bases from J, leaving 10 bases between.

V gene TRBV30 combines with J gene TRBJ1-2; D uncertain. V gave up 3 bases and J gave up 2 bases, with 10 bases separating them. The CDR3 contains 13 residues. From germline, CDR1 is GTSNPN and CDR2 SVGIG (reference sequence). CDR3 region: CAWSPTVNYGYTF. DNA of the CDR3: TGTGCCTGGAGCCCTACAGTGAACTATGGCTACACCTTC.

The chain joins TRBV6-1 to TRBJ1-5, with a possible D match to TRBD1 (5 bases). Trimming cost V 6 bases and J 6 bases, with 15 bases left between them. Germline V CDR1 and CDR2: MNHNS, SASEGT. The CDR3 runs to 14 residues. The CDR3 loop is CASRSGLTGQPQHF. CDR3 sequence (DNA): TGTGCCAGCAGATCAGGGTTAACAGGTCAGCCCCAGCATTTT.

In this sample, this clone turned up a few times. The chain recombines TRBV11-2 with TRBJ1-2; D might be TRBD1 (5 bases). There are 13 residues in the CDR3. V was trimmed by 5 bases and J by 4 bases, leaving 11 bases between them. Germline assignment: CDR1 SGHAT and CDR2 FQNNGV. The CDR3 region is CASSPGDFYGYTF. CDR3 in DNA: TGTGCCAGCAGCCCGGGGGATTTCTATGGCTACACCTTC.

The chain links TRBV5-4 to TRBJ2-7, with unresolved D. The CDR3 covers 13 residues. The V end lost 4 bases, the J end lost 3 bases, and 11 bases lay between the germline ends. Germline V gene lookup returns CDR1 SGHNT and CDR2 YYREEE (reference sequence). The CDR3 spells CASSLQPLYEQYF. CDR3 DNA: TGTGCCAGCAGCCTACAGCCCCTCTACGAGCAGTACTTC.

The chain joins TRBV6-1 to TRBJ2-4; maybe TRBD1 (5 bases). CDR1 and CDR2 from the germline V gene are MNHNS and SASEGT. CDR3 length: 13 residues. V lost 9 bases, J lost 8 bases, and 17 bases lay in between. For the CDR3, the DNA is TGTGCCAGTGAACAGGCGTCCAGGGACATTCAGTACTTC. This translates into CASEQASRDIQYF.

DNA for the CDR3: TGTGCCAGCAGCCCGGGGGAGGGCTGGAACACTGAAGCTTTCTTT. It yields the protein CASSPGEGWNTEAFF. The chain couples TRBV11-3 to TRBJ1-1, with a tentative D call TRBD1 (5 bases). This CDR3 has 15 residues. With 5 bases removed from V and 1 base from J, the gap between germline ends came to 14 bases. Germline assignment: CDR1 SGHNT and CDR2 YENEEA. Full variable domain (outside the CDR3, taken from reference TRBV11-3 and TRBJ1-1): EAGVVQSPRYKIIEKKQPVAFWCNPISGHNTLYWYLQNLGQGPELLIRYENEEAVDDSQLPKDRFSAERLKGVDSTLKIQPAELGDSAVYLCASSPGEGWNTEAFFGQGTRLTVV.

The chain recombines TRBV15 with TRBJ2-1; D not certain. The CDR3 is made up of 13 amino acids. Per the germline V gene, CDR1 is LNHNV and CDR2 is YYDKDF (reference sequence). V was pared by 0 bases and J by 6 bases, with 6 bases between. CDR3 amino acids: CATSRDRSNEQFF. CDR3 DNA sequence: TGTGCCACCAGCAGAGATAGATCCAATGAGCAGTTCTTC. The full variable domain, with the rest looked up from reference TRBV15 and TRBJ2-1, is DAMVIQNPRYQVTQFGKPVTLSCSQTLNHNVMYWYQQKSSQAPKLLFHYYDKDFNNEADTPDNFQSRRPNTSFCFLDIRSPGLGDTAMYLCATSRDRSNEQFFGPGTRLTVL.

The rearrangement links TRBV2 to TRBJ1-5; tentatively, D is TRBD1 (5 bases). CDR3 length: 13 residues. Germline V gene data show CDR1 as SNHLY and CDR2 as FYNNEI. V lost 4 bases and J lost 7, with 11 bases in between. The CDR3 bases are TGTGCCAGCAGTGGGGACTCGCGACAGCCCCAGCATTTT. It translates to CASSGDSRQPQHF.

J is TRBJ2-3 and V is TRBV27; the D gene is possibly TRBD2 (5 bases). Germline assignment: CDR1 MNHEY and CDR2 SMNVEV (reference sequence). V was shortened by 5 bases and J by 0 bases, with 12 bases between the two germline ends. The CDR3 runs 15 residues. CDR3 residues: CASSPRVSSTDTQYF. The DNA of the CDR3 is TGTGCCAGCAGTCCGCGGGTGTCTAGCACAGATACGCAGTATTTT.

The chain recombines TRBV12-5 with TRBJ2-4; D call uncertain. V shed 8 bases and J shed 0 bases, with 5 bases lying between them. The CDR3 sequence is 12 residues long. In germline, CDR1 is LGHNT, CDR2 FRNRAP. The CDR3 DNA reads as TGTGCTAGTCGCGGAGCCAAAAACATTCAGTACTTC. This encodes CASRGAKNIQYF.

Regarding this clone: One end of the junction varies from germline; a read error may be responsible. This chain connects TRBV30 to TRBJ1-1; 7 bases line up with TRBD1. CDR1 is GTSNPN, CDR2 SVGIG, per germline (reference sequence). The CDR3 has 13 residues. This CDR3 is CAWEGQRSTAAFF. CDR3 bases: TGTGCCTGGGAGGGACAGAGGAGCACTGCAGCTTTCTTT.

The genes are TRBV10-2 and TRBJ2-7; D remains unclear. Germline assignment: CDR1 WSHSY and CDR2 SAAADI. V dropped 8 bases and J dropped 0 bases, with 11 bases sitting between them. This CDR3 is 13 amino acids long. CDR3 bases: TGCGCCAGCCTACCTCCGAGCTCCTACGAGCAGTACTTC. Amino acids: CASLPPSSYEQYF.

The chain has TRBV28 and TRBJ2-2; D remains ambiguous. Germline V CDR1 and CDR2: MDHEN, SYDVKM. The CDR3 runs 11 residues. The V gene lost 4 bases and the J gene lost 6 bases, with 3 bases spanning the gap. The CDR3 loop is CASSSPGELFF. The CDR3 DNA is TGTGCCAGCAGTTCTCCCGGGGAGCTGTTTTTT. The variable domain in full, completed from reference TRBV28 and TRBJ2-2, reads DVKVTQSSRYLVKRTGEKVFLECVQDMDHENMFWYRQDPGLGLRLIYFSYDVKMKEKGDIPEGYSVSREKKERFSLILESASTNQTSMYLCASSSPGELFFGEGSRLTVL.